The clone carrying this T cell receptor beta chain was found once. Relative to the germline gene, one junction end is altered; a read error may explain this. This entry is derived from a study of control samples from healthy donors and cancer patients. The table came from immunoSEQ multiplex PCR; TCRdb's copy has only in-frame clones and leaves some out. The top ten hold about 2.2% of the sample, which has over 100,000 clones, roughly 90% seen once. The CDR3 loop spans 10 amino acids. The germline CDR1 and CDR2 sequences are SNHLY and FYNNEI. The sequence derives from a woman aged 45-59 years in good health. The chain employs TRBV2 and TRBJ2-1, with TRBD2 as a possible D gene (6 bases). Sample: blood. In nucleotides, the CDR3 is TGTGCCAGCAACCCGGGACTCAGCCTCTTC. This encodes CASNPGLSLF.